A selection of T cell receptor beta chains follows, all from one sample in a study of cytomegalovirus exposure and HLA in healthy donors. Some clones are missing from TCRdb's copy, which holds only in-frame ones; the method was immunoSEQ multiplex PCR. The sample yields 100,000 to 150,000 clones, 95% to 96% seen once. Sequencing was done on a sample of PBMCs. All receptors derive from a man younger than 35 in good health and CMV-seronegative. Both conserved end residues are part of each CDR3. A D gene is named only where the DNA matches it firmly. Size values are once, few and many counts, or a class for expanded clones, and some rows have none.

cdr3_nt	cdr3_aa	j_call	clone_size	v_call	d_call
TGTGCCAGCAGCTTGGGGGCATTGAGTATTCAGCCCCAGCATTTT	CASSLGALSIQPQHF	TRBJ1-5	NA	TRBV5-6	NA
TGTGCCAGTACCCGAGGGGGGGCCACTGGGGCCAACGTCCTGACTTTC	CASTRGGATGANVLTF	TRBJ2-6	NA	TRBV19	NA
TGTGCCAGCAGCTTAGGGGGACAGCCCCTTGGCTACACCTTC	CASSLGGQPLGYTF	TRBJ1-2	NA	TRBV7-2	TRBD1
TGTGCCAGCAGTCGAGGGACTGGCGACGAGCAGTACTTC	CASSRGTGDEQYF	TRBJ2-7	NA	TRBV27	NA
TGTGCCAGCAGTTTATCCCTAACAGGGATCTATGGCTACACCTTC	CASSLSLTGIYGYTF	TRBJ1-2	NA	TRBV28	NA
TGCGCCAGCAGCTCCGGACTAGCGGGAGTCGCTTCCATCTCCTACGAGCAGTACTTC	CASSSGLAGVASISYEQYF	TRBJ2-7	NA	TRBV5-1	TRBD2
TGTGCCAGCTCACCGCGGGAGTCCGGGGCCAACGTCCTGACTTTC	CASSPRESGANVLTF	TRBJ2-6	NA	TRBV18	TRBD2
TGTGCCCGACAGGAAAACACTGAAGCTTTCTTT	CARQENTEAFF	TRBJ1-1	NA	TRBV30	NA
TGCGCCAGCAGCCGTGGAGGACGGGGGGGTCAATACAATGAGCAGTTCTTC	CASSRGGRGGQYNEQFF	TRBJ2-1	NA	TRBV5-1	TRBD2
TGTGCCACCAGCAGAGACGTGAACACTGAAGCTTTCTTT	CATSRDVNTEAFF	TRBJ1-1	NA	TRBV15	NA
TGTGCCACCAGTATTAAACTAGCGGGTAGCACAGATACGCAGTATTTT	CATSIKLAGSTDTQYF	TRBJ2-3	NA	TRBV15	TRBD2
TGCGCCAGCAGCCTCATAGCGGGAGTTGGGGATGAGCAGTTCTTC	CASSLIAGVGDEQFF	TRBJ2-1	NA	TRBV4-1	TRBD2
TGTGCCAGCAGCCCCTCCGGACTAGCGGGAGGTCGCGAGCAGTACTTC	CASSPSGLAGGREQYF	TRBJ2-7	NA	TRBV6-6	TRBD2
TGTGCCAGCAGTTTCTCCTCTAGCCTCTACAATGAGCAGTTCTTC	CASSFSSSLYNEQFF	TRBJ2-1	NA	TRBV6-5	NA
TGTGCCAGCAGTTTATTCACAGGGAAGGACGAGCAGTACTTC	CASSLFTGKDEQYF	TRBJ2-7	NA	TRBV28	NA
TGTGCCATCAGTGAGTCCGAAATACTAGCGGGAGGAGCAGATACGCAGTATTTT	CAISESEILAGGADTQYF	TRBJ2-3	few	TRBV10-3	TRBD2
TGTGCCAGCAGCTTGATGAACGGGGGGCAGCAGTTCTTC	CASSLMNGGQQFF	TRBJ2-1	few	TRBV7-3	NA
TGTGCCAGCAGCCTGACAGTGAACACTGAAGCTTTCTTT	CASSLTVNTEAFF	TRBJ1-1	NA	TRBV7-9	NA
TGTGCCAGCAGTCCGCTAGCGGGAGGGATGACAGATACGCAGTATTTT	CASSPLAGGMTDTQYF	TRBJ2-3	NA	TRBV28	TRBD2
TGTGCCAGCAGTGACGCAGGGACAGGCTTTAAGCAGTACTTC	CASSDAGTGFKQYF	TRBJ2-7	NA	TRBV25-1	TRBD1
TGCGCCAGCAGCCGCCGTACAGGGACCGAGCAGTACTTC	CASSRRTGTEQYF	TRBJ2-7	NA	TRBV4-3	NA
TGTGCCTCGTTTGCAGATACGCAGTATTTT	CASFADTQYF	TRBJ2-3	NA	TRBV30	NA
TGCGCCAGCAGCTTGAGCAGGGACGAGCAGTACTTC	CASSLSRDEQYF	TRBJ2-7	NA	TRBV5-1	NA
TGTGCCAGCAGTTTGCTAGGGGATGCTCAGCCCCAGCATTTT	CASSLLGDAQPQHF	TRBJ1-5	NA	TRBV27	NA
TGTGCCAGCAGCTTAGCGCTCCGGGGAGGCTACGAGCAGTACTTC	CASSLALRGGYEQYF	TRBJ2-7	NA	TRBV7-2	NA
TGTGCCAGTAGTCTAAGCGGGAGGGCCGACAATGAGCAGTTCTTC	CASSLSGRADNEQFF	TRBJ2-1	NA	TRBV19	TRBD2
TGTGCCAGCAGTTACTCGAGAGGGTCCGGGGCCAACGTCCTGACTTTC	CASSYSRGSGANVLTF	TRBJ2-6	NA	TRBV6-6	NA
TGTGCCAGCAGTCGGGTAAGCTCCTACGAGCAGTACTTC	CASSRVSSYEQYF	TRBJ2-7	NA	TRBV13	NA
TGTGCCAGTTCGTCGACCGGGACTAGCCGGCGCGAGCAGTACTTC	CASSSTGTSRREQYF	TRBJ2-7	NA	TRBV19	TRBD2
TGTGCCAGCAAAGAGGGGGCTATCACAGATACGCAGTATTTT	CASKEGAITDTQYF	TRBJ2-3	NA	TRBV28	TRBD1
TGTGCCAGCAGCTCGTCGATGGTCCCCTACTCTAACTATGGCTACACCTTC	CASSSSMVPYSNYGYTF	TRBJ1-2	NA	TRBV13	NA
TGTGCCAGCAGTAGGGGACAGGGGGTGAACACTGAAGCTTTCTTT	CASSRGQGVNTEAFF	TRBJ1-1	NA	TRBV28	TRBD1
TGTGCCAGCAGAAGCATACAGGGGTATGGCTACACCTTC	CASRSIQGYGYTF	TRBJ1-2	NA	TRBV27	TRBD1
TGTGCCAGCAGAGGACTAGCGGGTGAGCCAGATACGCAGTATTTT	CASRGLAGEPDTQYF	TRBJ2-3	NA	TRBV6-6	TRBD2
TGTGCCAGCAGCTTACTAGCGGCCTCCTACAATGAGCAGTTCTTC	CASSLLAASYNEQFF	TRBJ2-1	NA	TRBV7-6	TRBD2
TGCGCCAGCAGCCAAGAATTGAGGGATTACGAGCAGTACTTC	CASSQELRDYEQYF	TRBJ2-7	NA	TRBV4-1	NA
TGCGCCAGCAGCTTGGGAGGACCAGCGGTGTCCGGGGAGCTGTTTTTT	CASSLGGPAVSGELFF	TRBJ2-2	NA	TRBV5-1	NA